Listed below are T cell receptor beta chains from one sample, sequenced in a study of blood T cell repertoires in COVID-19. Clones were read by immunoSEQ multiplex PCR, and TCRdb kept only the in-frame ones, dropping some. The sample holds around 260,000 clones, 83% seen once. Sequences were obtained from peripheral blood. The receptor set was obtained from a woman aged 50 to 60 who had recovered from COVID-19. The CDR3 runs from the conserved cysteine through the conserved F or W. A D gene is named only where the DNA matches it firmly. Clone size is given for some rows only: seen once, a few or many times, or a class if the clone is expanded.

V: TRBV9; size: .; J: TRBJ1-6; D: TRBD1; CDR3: CASSALGQAGLPLHF; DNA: TGTGCCAGCAGCGCCCTCGGACAGGCGGGCTTGCCCCTCCACTTT
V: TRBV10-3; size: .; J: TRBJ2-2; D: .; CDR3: CAISVVGVDTGELFF; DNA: TGTGCCATCAGTGTCGTAGGGGTGGACACCGGGGAGCTGTTTTTT
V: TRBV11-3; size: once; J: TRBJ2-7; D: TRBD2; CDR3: CASSPGLAGGYSYEQYF; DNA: TGTGCCAGCAGCCCGGGACTAGCGGGAGGATACTCCTACGAGCAGTACTTC
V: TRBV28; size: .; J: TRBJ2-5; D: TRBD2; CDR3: CASSLPTGGLETQYF; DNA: TGTGCCAGCAGTTTACCCACGGGAGGGCTTGAGACCCAGTACTTC
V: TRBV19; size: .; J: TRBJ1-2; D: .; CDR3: CASSIFGRGYYGYTF; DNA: TGTGCCAGTAGTATTTTCGGCAGGGGTTACTATGGCTACACCTTC
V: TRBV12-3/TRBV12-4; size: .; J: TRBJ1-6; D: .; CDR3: CASSSRGSLHF; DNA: TGTGCCAGCAGCTCCCGGGGATCCCTCCACTTT
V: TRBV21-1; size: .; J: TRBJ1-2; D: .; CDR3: CASSSFDRVGYGYTF; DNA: TGTGCCAGCAGCAGCTTTGACAGGGTAGGGTATGGCTACACCTTC
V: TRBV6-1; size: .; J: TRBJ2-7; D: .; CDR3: CASSDSGGAPYEQYF; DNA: TGTGCCAGCAGTGATTCCGGGGGTGCCCCCTACGAGCAGTACTTC
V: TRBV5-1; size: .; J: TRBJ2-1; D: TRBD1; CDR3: CASSAGQGSSYNEQFF; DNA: TGCGCCAGCAGCGCCGGACAGGGGAGCTCCTACAATGAGCAGTTCTTC
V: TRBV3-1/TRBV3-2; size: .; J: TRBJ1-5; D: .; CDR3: CASSQLNQPQHF; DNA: TGTGCCAGCAGCCAACTCAATCAGCCCCAGCATTTT
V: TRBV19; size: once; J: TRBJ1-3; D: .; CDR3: CASSISNAGHSGNTIYF; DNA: TGTGCCAGTAGTATCAGTAACGCGGGTCACTCTGGAAACACCATATATTTT
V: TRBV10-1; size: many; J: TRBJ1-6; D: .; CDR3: CASSESPEDSPLHF; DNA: TGCGCCAGCAGTGAGTCCCCAGAAGATTCACCCCTCCACTTT
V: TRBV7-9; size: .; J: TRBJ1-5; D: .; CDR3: CASSLGRSGGDYQPQHF; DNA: TGTGCCAGCAGCTTAGGGAGGTCGGGGGGCGATTATCAGCCCCAGCATTTT
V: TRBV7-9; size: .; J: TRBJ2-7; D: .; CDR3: CASSLEGLGTYEQYF; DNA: TGTGCCAGCAGCTTAGAGGGGCTCGGAACCTACGAGCAGTACTTC
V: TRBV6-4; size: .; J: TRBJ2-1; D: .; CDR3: CASSETMAGANEQFF; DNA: TGTGCCAGCAGTGAAACTATGGCGGGGGCCAATGAGCAGTTCTTC
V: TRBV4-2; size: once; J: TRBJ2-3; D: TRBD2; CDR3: CASSQDVSAGVTDTQYF; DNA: TGTGCCAGCAGCCAAGATGTATCGGCGGGAGTCACAGATACGCAGTATTTT
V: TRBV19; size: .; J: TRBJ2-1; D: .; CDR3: CASSIGGGTSEQFF; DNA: TGTGCCAGTAGTATCGGCGGGGGCACAAGTGAGCAGTTCTTC
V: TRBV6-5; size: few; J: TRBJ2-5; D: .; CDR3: CASSYSGEETQYF; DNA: TGTGCCAGCAGTTACTCAGGGGAAGAGACCCAGTACTTC
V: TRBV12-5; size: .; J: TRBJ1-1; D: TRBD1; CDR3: CASGRRDREDLRGVAFF; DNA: TGTGCTAGTGGCCGCAGGGACAGGGAGGATTTGAGAGGGGTAGCTTTCTTT
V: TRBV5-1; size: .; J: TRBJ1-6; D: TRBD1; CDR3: CASSYGGTDNSPLHF; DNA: TGCGCCAGCAGCTATGGCGGGACAGATAATTCACCCCTCCACTTT
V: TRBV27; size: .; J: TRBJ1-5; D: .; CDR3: CASSLGERQPQHF; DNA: TGTGCCAGCAGTTTAGGGGAGCGTCAGCCCCAGCATTTT
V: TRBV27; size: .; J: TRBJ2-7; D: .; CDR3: CASSLKSVQIYEQYF; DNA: TGTGCCAGCAGTTTAAAGTCGGTACAGATCTACGAGCAGTACTTC